The sample holds a few counts of the clone carrying this T cell receptor beta chain. Antigen: not known. TCRdb keeps only in-frame clones here, not all; method: immunoSEQ multiplex PCR. The sample has roughly 90,000 clones; over 85% are singletons. This record belongs to a study of OX40 agonist ivuxolimab in advanced cancers. Study-wide background: Dose-escalation patients were diagnosed with hepatocellular carcinoma, melanoma, renal cell cancer or head and neck cancer. One patient with hepatocellular carcinoma and two with cutaneous melanoma, three in all, had partial responses.

Study-wide findings and caveats: Expanded clones tended on average to be more numerous among CD8+ T cells than CD4+. CD4+ and CD8+ blood T cells expanded clonally by week 6 at 0.1 to 3.0 mg/kg.

Trimming pared 10 bases from V and 11 bases from J, leaving 6 bases between. CDR3 size: 8 residues. CDR1 and CDR2 from the germline V gene are MNHEY and SMNVEV (reference sequence). The sample consisted of CD4+ or CD8+ T cells sorted from blood, taken in a trial of the OX40 agonist ivuxolimab. The chain links TRBV27 to TRBJ1-5; D gene unclear. The source of this sequence is an adult with an advanced solid tumor such as melanoma, head and neck, liver or kidney cancer. This chain's CDR3 is CAKATQHF. CDR3 DNA sequence: TGTGCCAAAGCCACCCAGCATTTT.